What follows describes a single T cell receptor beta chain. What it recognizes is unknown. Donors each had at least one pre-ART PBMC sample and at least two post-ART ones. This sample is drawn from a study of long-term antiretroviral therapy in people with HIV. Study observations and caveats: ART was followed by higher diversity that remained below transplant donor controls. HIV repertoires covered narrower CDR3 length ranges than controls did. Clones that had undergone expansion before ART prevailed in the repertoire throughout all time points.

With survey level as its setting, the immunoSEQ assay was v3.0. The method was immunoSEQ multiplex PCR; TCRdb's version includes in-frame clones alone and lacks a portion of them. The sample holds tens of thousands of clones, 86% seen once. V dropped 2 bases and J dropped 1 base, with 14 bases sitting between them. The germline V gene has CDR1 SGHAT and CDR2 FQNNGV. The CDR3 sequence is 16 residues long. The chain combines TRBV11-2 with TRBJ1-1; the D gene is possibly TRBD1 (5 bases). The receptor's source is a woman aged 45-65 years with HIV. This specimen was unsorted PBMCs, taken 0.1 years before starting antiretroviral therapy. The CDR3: CASSLLGDPRNTEAFF. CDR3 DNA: TGTGCCAGCAGCTTACTTGGGGACCCCAGGAACACTGAAGCTTTCTTT.